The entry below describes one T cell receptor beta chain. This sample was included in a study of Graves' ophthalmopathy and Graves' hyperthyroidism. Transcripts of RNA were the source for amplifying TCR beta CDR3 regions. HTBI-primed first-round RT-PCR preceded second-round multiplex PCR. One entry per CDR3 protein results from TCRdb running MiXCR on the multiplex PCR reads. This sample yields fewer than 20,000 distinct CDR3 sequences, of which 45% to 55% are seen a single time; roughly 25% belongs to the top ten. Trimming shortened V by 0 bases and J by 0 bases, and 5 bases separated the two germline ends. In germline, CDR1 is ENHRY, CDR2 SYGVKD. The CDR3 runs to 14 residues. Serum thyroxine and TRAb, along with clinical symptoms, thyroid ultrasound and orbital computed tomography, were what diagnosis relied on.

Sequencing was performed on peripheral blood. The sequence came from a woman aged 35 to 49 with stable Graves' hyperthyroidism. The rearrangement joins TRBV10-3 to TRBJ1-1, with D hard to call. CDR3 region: CAISESVVNTEAFF. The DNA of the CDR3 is TGTGCCATCAGTGAGTCAGTGGTGAACACTGAAGCTTTCTTT.